This T cell receptor beta chain was profiled in a study of monozygotic twins with inflammatory bowel disease. Whole-study findings and limits: Among twins, concordant and discordant pairs did not differ in repertoire similarity, possibly from limited power.

On this clonotype itself: Its antigen is currently unknown.

Germline V gene lookup returns CDR1 GTSNPN and CDR2 SVGIG (reference sequence). The CDR3 is 14 amino acids. No DNA is given; TCRdb re-called the 5' RACE reads and lists each CDR3 protein once. Its clone listing holds some 130,000 distinct CDR3 sequences. The receptor was derived from a human donor with ulcerative colitis or Crohn's disease, or a healthy co-twin of an affected twin (not recorded which). This chain links TRBV30 with TRBJ2-2; TCRdb's D call, TRBD2, is unchecked because there is no DNA. Material: blood. CDR3 protein: CAWNLAGVGGELFF.